The 10 T cell receptor beta chains below were found in one sample sequenced in a study of T cell responses to AZD1222 COVID-19 vaccine. The table came from immunoSEQ multiplex PCR; TCRdb's copy has only in-frame clones and leaves some out. The sample includes about 140,000 clones, about 89% of them seen just once. The source was peripheral blood, collected on day 0 of AZD1222 vaccination. These receptors were obtained from an adult in good health.

The chain employs TRBV5-8 and TRBJ2-1; weak D call: TRBD2 (5 bases). The CDR3 spans 16 residues. Germline V CDR1 and CDR2: SGHTS, YDEGEE. V was clipped by 3 bases and J by 8 bases, with 21 bases between them. CDR3 in amino acids: CASSYSSVGAADEQFF. CDR3 sequence (DNA): TGTGCCAGCAGCTATTCTTCGGTGGGAGCAGCCGATGAGCAGTTCTTC.

This clone was observed once. The CDR3 protein is CASRDSDRGLYTEAFF. DNA for the CDR3: TGTGCCAGCAGAGACTCGGACAGGGGGCTTTACACTGAAGCTTTCTTT. The chain carries TRBV6-6 and TRBJ1-1; 11 bases are a match to TRBD1. Per germline, CDR1 MNHNY and CDR2 SVGAGI (reference sequence). There are 16 residues in the CDR3. The trim removed 6 bases at V and 3 bases at J, leaving 9 bases unmatched.

The chain links TRBV29-1 to TRBJ2-4; no reliable D call. V lost 4 bases, J lost 0 bases, and 13 bases lay in between. Germline-derived CDR1 and CDR2 are SQVTM and ANQGSEA. This CDR3 comprises 15 residues. The CDR3 reads CSVVVGSLAKNIQYF. CDR3 nucleotide sequence: TGCAGCGTTGTTGTGGGGTCCTTAGCCAAAAACATTCAGTACTTC.

V usage is TRBV4-1 and J usage is TRBJ1-4, with TRBD1 as a possible D gene (5 bases). V dropped 0 bases and J dropped 8 bases, with 16 bases sitting between them. The CDR3 is 16 amino acids. Germline V lookup: CDR1 MGHRA, CDR2 YSYEKL. CDR3 nucleotide sequence: TGCGCCAGCAGCCAAGAACCTAGCAGGGAAGGCGAAAAACTGTTTTTT. This gives the protein CASSQEPSREGEKLFF.

CDR3 coding DNA: TGTGCCAGCGATGTGGGCCGGGGGCGCTCTAAGAACACTGAAGCTTTCTTT. Amino acid sequence: CASDVGRGRSKNTEAFF. The chain combines TRBV11-2 with TRBJ1-1, with a weak D call TRBD1 (6 bases). Per the germline V gene, CDR1 is SGHAT and CDR2 is FQNNGV. Trimming cost V 8 bases and J 1 base, with 23 bases left between them. The length of the CDR3 is 17 residues.

The chain combines TRBV24-1 with TRBJ2-2; 9 nucleotides agree with TRBD1. This CDR3 has 17 residues. CDR1 and CDR2 (germline): KGHDR, SFDVKD. Losses at the gene ends were 2 bases for V and 0 bases for J; bases not matched to a gene: 3. The CDR3 protein is CATSDSWTGANTGELFF. CDR3 DNA sequence: TGTGCCACCAGTGATTCGTGGACAGGGGCGAACACCGGGGAGCTGTTTTTT.

The chain carries TRBV15 and TRBJ2-5; a possible D gene is TRBD2 (7 bases). V dropped 0 bases and J dropped 5 bases, with 13 bases sitting between them. The germline gives CDR1 LNHNV, CDR2 YYDKDF (reference sequence). The CDR3 loop spans 15 amino acids. The CDR3 region is CATSRDGSGGETQYF. The CDR3 DNA sequence: TGTGCCACCAGCAGAGATGGGTCGGGGGGCGAGACCCAGTACTTC. Full variable domain (rest looked up from reference TRBV15 and TRBJ2-5): DAMVIQNPRYQVTQFGKPVTLSCSQTLNHNVMYWYQQKSSQAPKLLFHYYDKDFNNEADTPDNFQSRRPNTSFCFLDIRSPGLGDTAMYLCATSRDGSGGETQYFGPGTRLLVL.

This sequence joins TRBV6-2 or TRBV6-3 and TRBJ2-3; 13 bases agree with TRBD2. The V segment lost 4 bases and the J segment 1 base; nucleotides outside the gene matches: 5. Germline lookup yields CDR1 MNHEY and CDR2 SVGEGT. The CDR3 totals 17 residues. CDR3 protein: CASSWGTSGTRTDTQYF. For the CDR3, the DNA is TGTGCCAGCAGTTGGGGGACTAGCGGGACTCGCACAGATACGCAGTATTTT.

As to this clone: Other DNA sequences in this sample translate to the same CDR3. This chain uses TRBV7-9 with TRBJ2-7; 9 bases align to TRBD1. Germline CDR1 and CDR2: SEHNR and FQNEAQ (reference sequence). After removal of 3 bases from V and 4 bases from J, the junction contained 4 bases not matched to a gene. This CDR3 contains 14 residues. The CDR3: CASSLPGQGYEQYF. CDR3 nucleotides: TGTGCCAGCAGCTTGCCGGGACAGGGTTACGAGCAGTACTTC.

The chain couples TRBV28 to TRBJ2-6; D not resolved. This CDR3 comprises 14 residues. Germline CDR1 is MDHEN and CDR2 is SYDVKM. Trimming cost V 6 bases and J 1 base, with 7 bases left between them. The DNA for the CDR3 is TGTGCCAGCAGGGGAAGTTCTGGGGCCAACGTCCTGACTTTC. Protein sequence: CASRGSSGANVLTF.